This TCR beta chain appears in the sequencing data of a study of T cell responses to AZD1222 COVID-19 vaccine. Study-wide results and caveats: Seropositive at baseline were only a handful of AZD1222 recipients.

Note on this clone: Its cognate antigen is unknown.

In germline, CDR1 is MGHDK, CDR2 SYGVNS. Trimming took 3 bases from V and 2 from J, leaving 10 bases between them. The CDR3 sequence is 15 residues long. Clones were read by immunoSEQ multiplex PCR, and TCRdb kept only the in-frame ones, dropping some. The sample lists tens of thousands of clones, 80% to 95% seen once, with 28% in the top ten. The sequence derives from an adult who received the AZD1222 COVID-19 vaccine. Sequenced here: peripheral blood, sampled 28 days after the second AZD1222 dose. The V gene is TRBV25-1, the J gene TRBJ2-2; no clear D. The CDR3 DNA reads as TGTGCCAGCAGTGACAGGATGATTAACACCGGGGAGCTGTTTTTT. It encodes CASSDRMINTGELFF.